Shown below are 23 T cell receptor beta chains from a single sample sequenced in a study of identical twins (dated by TCRdb to the mid-2010s). The receptor library was made with 5' RACE. These reads were obtained on an Illumina HiSeq 2000. TCRdb itself trimmed the public reads at Q25 with fastp, ran MiXCR and retained productive beta chains. Duplicate CDR3 protein sequences are folded into a single record with the most common DNA and genes. Counted in this sample were around 300,000 distinct CDR3 sequences; less than 9% of them appeared once. The top ten constitute over 2% of the sample. These data were also filed under a second study, of yellow fever vaccine responses in identical twins.

Source material: memory (CD45RO+) T cells sorted from blood. The cell subset or site label for this specimen denotes: CD45RO+ enriched T cells. The receptors come from a woman younger than 30 in good health.

The chain joins TRBV20-1 to TRBJ2-3, with a weak D call TRBD2 (6 bases). The CDR3 extends over 13 amino acids. The V end was cut by 1 base, the J end by 11 bases, with 16 bases between. Germline lookup yields CDR1 DFQATT and CDR2 SNEGSKA (reference sequence). In DNA form, the CDR3 reads TGCAGTGCTAGAGTCCCGGGACTGAAGGGGCAGTATTTT. Encoded protein: CSARVPGLKGQYF.

The V and J genes are TRBV12-3 or TRBV12-4 and TRBJ1-5, with TRBD1 matching 8 bases. This CDR3 is built from 15 residues. V trimming: 2 bases; J trimming: 4 bases; junction bases outside the gene matches: 4. In nucleotides, the CDR3 is TGTGCCAGCAGTTTAAAAGGGACAGGAAATCAGCCCCAGCATTTT. This translates into CASSLKGTGNQPQHF.

This clonotype was observed a few times. CDR3 DNA sequence: TGCGCCAGCAGCTTCGACTCGCCTCTCAATGAGCAGTTCTTC. Protein sequence: CASSFDSPLNEQFF. The rearrangement uses TRBV5-1 and TRBJ2-1; D call uncertain. Per germline, CDR1 SGHRS and CDR2 YFSETQ. The length of the CDR3 is 14 residues. Trimming pared 2 bases from V and 6 bases from J, leaving 12 bases between.

There are a few counts of this clonotype. The rearrangement links TRBV2 to TRBJ2-2; 8 bases map to TRBD1. Germline assignment: CDR1 SNHLY and CDR2 FYNNEI. The CDR3 is 15 residues long. Trimming cost V 6 bases and J 1 base; bases outside gene matches: 4. The CDR3 loop is CASRDGQGNTGELFF. The CDR3 DNA reads as TGTGCCAGCAGGGATGGACAGGGGAACACCGGGGAGCTGTTTTTT.

Details on this clonotype: Its ends do not fully match the called genes, so a read error is possible. V is TRBV14 and J is TRBJ2-5; weak D call: TRBD2 (6 bases). Germline CDR1 and CDR2: SGHDN and FVKESK. The CDR3 is made up of 14 amino acids. The CDR3 DNA reads TGTGCCAGCAGCCTCCGGACTAACCAAGATACCCAGTACTTC. Translating gives CASSLRTNQDTQYF. The variable domain in full, completed from reference TRBV14 and TRBJ2-5, reads EAGVTQFPSHSVIEKGQTVTLRCDPISGHDNLYWYRRVMGKEIKFLLHFVKESKQDESGMPNNRFLAERTGGTYSTLKVQPAELEDSGVYFCASSLRTNQDTQYFGPGTRLLVL.

This clonotype was detected ten times or more. V gene TRBV20-1 combines with J gene TRBJ2-1; 7 nucleotides align to TRBD1. Germline V lookup: CDR1 DFQATT, CDR2 SNEGSKA (reference sequence). After removal of 7 bases from V and 8 bases from J, the junction contained 17 bases not matched to a gene. This CDR3 region has 15 residues. The CDR3 region is CSVQERAGGRHEQFF. For the CDR3, the DNA is TGCAGTGTTCAAGAGAGGGCAGGGGGTCGGCATGAGCAGTTCTTC.

Details on this clonotype: With a much larger clone just one base away, this may be a read error. The genes are TRBV5-1 and TRBJ2-1; possibly TRBD1 for D (6 bases). The CDR3 covers 16 residues. Germline V lookup: CDR1 SGHRS, CDR2 YFSETQ. As DNA, the CDR3 is TGCGCCAGAAGCTTGGTCCCAGGGGAATCCTGGAATGAGCAGTTCTTC. This encodes CARSLVPGESWNEQFF.

At least ten counts were recorded for this clonotype. The chain has TRBV7-6 and TRBJ1-5; D remains unclear. The length of the CDR3 is 13 residues. The V end lost 1 base, the J end lost 5 bases, and 6 bases lay between the germline ends. Germline V lookup: CDR1 SGHVS, CDR2 FNYEAQ. The CDR3 sequence: CASSLEAHQPQHF. The CDR3 DNA reads TGTGCCAGCAGCTTAGAGGCTCATCAGCCCCAGCATTTT.

In this sample, this clonotype turned up a few times. The chain joins TRBV10-3 to TRBJ2-3; 7 bases are a match to TRBD1. Germline V gene sequence: CDR1 ENHRY, CDR2 SYGVKD. This CDR3 contains 13 residues. V lost 6 bases to trimming and J lost 6 bases; unmatched junction nucleotides: 6. CDR3 in amino acids: CAIRETGLDTQYF. Here the CDR3 DNA reads TGTGCCATCAGGGAGACAGGGCTGGATACGCAGTATTTT.

The table lists this clonotype with a few counts. This chain links TRBV13 with TRBJ1-1; TRBD1 matches 9 bases. The CDR3 loop spans 14 amino acids. Trimming took 5 bases from V and 4 from J; bases not matched to a gene: 5. Germline assignment: CDR1 PRHDT and CDR2 FYEKMQ (reference sequence). The CDR3 nucleotides are TGTGCCAGCAGCCGTGCGACAGGGGGCACTGAAGCTTTCTTT. Its translation is CASSRATGGTEAFF.

The sample holds many counts of this clonotype. The rearrangement links TRBV7-2 to TRBJ2-5; D is unresolved. The CDR3 is 14 amino acids. The V end was cut by 1 base, the J end by 1 base, with 7 bases between. Germline CDR1 and CDR2: SGHTA and FQGNSA. The CDR3 loop reads CASSLVPTQETQYF. The CDR3 bases are TGTGCCAGCAGCTTAGTCCCGACCCAAGAGACCCAGTACTTC.

This clonotype was observed a handful of times. The gene calls are TRBV18 and TRBJ1-1; D is possibly TRBD1 (5 bases). Trimming stripped 5 bases from V and 10 bases from J, with 26 bases between. The CDR3 contains 16 residues. Looked up from germline, CDR1 is KGHSH and CDR2 is LQKENI. CDR3 in amino acids: CASSSSFWEGMFGAFF. Here the CDR3 DNA reads TGTGCCAGCTCATCCTCCTTTTGGGAGGGGATGTTCGGAGCTTTCTTT.

This clonotype was observed a few times. J is TRBJ2-3 and V is TRBV7-9, with 7 bases matching TRBD1. The CDR3 has 14 amino acids. Germline-derived CDR1 and CDR2 are SEHNR and FQNEAQ (reference sequence). V gave up 4 bases and J gave up 5 bases; unmatched junction bases: 6. The CDR3 reads CASSSTHRGDTQYF. In nucleotides, the CDR3 is TGTGCCAGCAGCTCTACTCACAGGGGAGATACGCAGTATTTT.

This chain links TRBV20-1 with TRBJ2-2, with D possibly called TRBD1 or TRBD2 (5 bases each). CDR3 length: 15 amino acids. Germline CDR1 is DFQATT and CDR2 is SNEGSKA (reference sequence). CDR3 residues: CSAGAYGTTTGELFF. Here the CDR3 DNA reads TGCAGCGCCGGTGCATATGGGACCACCACCGGGGAGCTGTTTTTT.

The table lists this clonotype with many counts. The gene calls are TRBV6-5 and TRBJ2-2; D is ambiguous. CDR1 is MNHEY, CDR2 SVGAGI, per germline. The CDR3 spans 14 residues. V was trimmed by 2 bases and J by 6 bases, leaving 10 bases between them. The CDR3 DNA follows: TGTGCCAGCAGTTACGGGGTAGTCGCCGGGGAGCTGTTTTTT. It specifies CASSYGVVAGELFF.

This clonotype came up many times. The CDR3 DNA reads as TGTGCCACCAGTCCTACCGGGTTTTCCTACGAGCAGTACGTC. Its translation: CATSPTGFSYEQYV. The chain is built from TRBV24-1 and TRBJ2-7; D gene uncertain. The CDR3 loop spans 14 amino acids. Germline values: CDR1 KGHDR, CDR2 SFDVKD. Trimming took off 6 bases at V and 1 base at J, with 12 bases between the two ends.

This chain uses TRBV10-3 with TRBJ2-2, with 11 bases identical to TRBD2. Trimming at V came to 6 bases and at J to 7 bases, leaving 7 bases not matched to a gene. The CDR3 has 15 residues. CDR1 and CDR2 from the germline V gene are ENHRY and SYGVKD. This CDR3 is CAISPSGGKDGELFF. CDR3 nucleotides: TGTGCCATCAGCCCTAGCGGGGGGAAGGACGGGGAGCTGTTTTTT.

Only a few counts were recorded for this clonotype. The chain links TRBV5-5 to TRBJ1-5, with no clear D. The V end was cut by 0 bases, the J end by 0 bases, with 10 bases between. This CDR3 has 16 amino acids. Per germline, CDR1 SGHKS and CDR2 YYEKEE (reference sequence). The CDR3 DNA reads as TGTGCCAGCAGCTTGGACAGTTTCAATAGCAATCAGCCCCAGCATTTT. This encodes CASSLDSFNSNQPQHF. The full variable domain, its missing parts supplied by reference TRBV5-5 and TRBJ1-5, is DAGVTQSPTHLIKTRGQQVTLRCSPISGHKSVSWYQQVLGQGPQFIFQYYEKEERGRGNFPDRFSARQFPNYSSELNVNALLLGDSALYLCASSLDSFNSNQPQHFGDGTRLSIL.

The chain employs TRBV12-5 and TRBJ2-1, with D hard to call. The CDR3 runs to 13 residues. The V end was cut by 2 bases, the J end by 5 bases, with 7 bases between. CDR1 is LGHNT, CDR2 FRNRAP, per germline. In DNA, the CDR3 is TGTGCTAGTGGTTTGACAGCTCACAATGAGCAGTTCTTC. Protein: CASGLTAHNEQFF.

In its sample, this clonotype was seen many times. The chain has TRBV5-1 and TRBJ2-2; 9 bases are a match to TRBD1. V shed 1 base and J 1 base; nucleotides not matched to a gene: 5. Germline CDR1 is SGHRS and CDR2 is YFSETQ. CDR3 length: 17 amino acids. Written as DNA, the CDR3 is TGCGCCAGCAGCTTGAAGACAGGGGGGTGGAACACCGGGGAGCTGTTTTTT. Translating it yields CASSLKTGGWNTGELFF. Full variable domain (remainder filled in from reference TRBV5-1 and TRBJ2-2): KAGVTQTPRYLIKTRGQQVTLSCSPISGHRSVSWYQQTPGQGLQFLFEYFSETQRNKGNFPGRFSGRQFSNSRSEMNVSTLELGDSALYLCASSLKTGGWNTGELFFGEGSRLTVL.

This clonotype was found a few times. This chain links TRBV20-1 with TRBJ2-1; maybe TRBD1 (6 bases). Germline V gene data show CDR1 as DFQATT and CDR2 as SNEGSKA (reference sequence). V gave up 8 bases and J gave up 6 bases, with 17 bases separating them. The CDR3 has 13 amino acids. The CDR3 DNA sequence: TGCAGTTTCGGGACACCCGTTGGCAATGAGCAGTTCTTC. Residues: CSFGTPVGNEQFF.

The chain links TRBV11-2 to TRBJ2-2; TRBD1 matches 7 bases. This CDR3 has 16 amino acids. Germline CDR1 and CDR2: SGHAT and FQNNGV. V trimming: 3 bases; J trimming: 1 base; junction bases outside the gene matches: 5. CDR3 loop: CASSLGRTGNTGELFF. The CDR3 DNA reads TGTGCCAGCAGCTTGGGACGGACAGGGAACACCGGGGAGCTGTTTTTT.

The CDR3 is CASSSSPDRGRIYGYTF. The CDR3 DNA is TGTGCCAGCAGCTCTAGTCCGGACAGGGGGCGGATCTATGGCTACACCTTC. This chain links TRBV7-6 with TRBJ1-2, with TRBD1 matching 11 bases. The CDR3 consists of 17 residues. Losses at the gene ends were 4 bases for V and 4 bases for J; bases not matched to a gene: 11. CDR1 and CDR2 (germline): SGHVS, FNYEAQ. The entire variable domain, with the rest obtained from reference TRBV7-6 and TRBJ1-2, is as follows: GAGVSQSPRYKVTKRGQDVALRCDPISGHVSLYWYRQALGQGPEFLTYFNYEAQQDKSGLPNDRFSAERPEGSISTLTIQRTEQRDSAMYRCASSSSPDRGRIYGYTFGSGTRLTVV.